This TCR beta chain came from a study of cytomegalovirus exposure and HLA in healthy donors. The study, taken as a whole, reports: Later work associated over 15,000 TCR beta sequences with HLA alleles at 0.05 false discovery rate.

The PCR ran on 60 Vbeta and 13 Jbeta primers. TCRdb's copy holds only in-frame clones and misses some; the assay was immunoSEQ multiplex PCR. The sample consists of about 78,000 clones, 55% to 85% of them appearing once. This clone was found once. No antigen is known for it. Germline V gene lookup returns CDR1 GTSNPN and CDR2 SVGIG (reference sequence). Trimming stripped 4 bases from V and 4 bases from J, with 11 bases between. This CDR3 spans 13 amino acids. V usage is TRBV30 and J usage is TRBJ2-1, with D tentatively TRBD2 (6 bases). The sequencing sample was made of PBMCs. The TCR sequence derives from a woman between 35 and 50 years old in good health and CMV-seropositive. Here the CDR3 DNA reads TGTGCCTGGAAAAGGCTAGCGTACAATGAGCAGTTCTTC. Encoded protein: CAWKRLAYNEQFF.